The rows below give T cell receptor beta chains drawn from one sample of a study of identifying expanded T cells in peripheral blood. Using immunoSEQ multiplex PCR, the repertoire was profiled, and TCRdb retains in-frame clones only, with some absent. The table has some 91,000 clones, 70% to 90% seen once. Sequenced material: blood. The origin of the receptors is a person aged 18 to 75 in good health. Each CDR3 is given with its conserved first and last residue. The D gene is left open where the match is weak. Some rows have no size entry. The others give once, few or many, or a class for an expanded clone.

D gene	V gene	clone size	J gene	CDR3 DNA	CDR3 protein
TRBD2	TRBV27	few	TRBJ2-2	TGTGCCAGCAGTTTATATTGGCGGGAGTACACCGGGGAGCTGTTTTTT	CASSLYWREYTGELFF
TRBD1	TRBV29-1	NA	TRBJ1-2	TGCAGCGTCGGACTTGGGACAGGGGGCCCCGGCTACACCTTC	CSVGLGTGGPGYTF
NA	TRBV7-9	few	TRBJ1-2	TGTGCCAGCAGCTCCGGAAATCAAGGCTACACCTTC	CASSSGNQGYTF
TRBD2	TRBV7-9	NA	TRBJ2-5	TGTGCCAGCAGCTCTCCAGCCCGACTAGCGGGGTACCAAGAGACCCAGTACTTC	CASSSPARLAGYQETQYF
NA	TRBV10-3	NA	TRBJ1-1	TGTGCCATCAGTGAGTCAGGGGGCACTGAAGCTTTCTTT	CAISESGGTEAFF
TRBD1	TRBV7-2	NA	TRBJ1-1	TGTGCCAGCAGCCCTAGACAGGGAGCCACTGAAGCTTTCTTT	CASSPRQGATEAFF
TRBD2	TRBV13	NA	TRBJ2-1	TGTGCCAGCAGCTCGACTAGCGGGGGGTACAATGAGCAGTTCTTC	CASSSTSGGYNEQFF
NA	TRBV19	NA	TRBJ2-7	TGTGCCAGTAGTATAGCTTGGGACACCTACGAGCAGTACTTC	CASSIAWDTYEQYF
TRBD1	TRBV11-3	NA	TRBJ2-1	TGTGCCAGCAGCCCTGCCGGGACAGGTCTCAATGAGCAGTTCTTC	CASSPAGTGLNEQFF
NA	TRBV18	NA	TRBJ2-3	TGTGCCAGCTCTCCCAAGGAAGATACGCAGTATTTT	CASSPKEDTQYF
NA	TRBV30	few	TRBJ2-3	TGTGCCTGGAGTCCGGGGGGCCAGGCGCAGTATTTT	CAWSPGGQAQYF
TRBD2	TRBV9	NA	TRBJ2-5	TGTGCCAGCAGCGAGCCGACTAGCGGGTGGGGGCGAGAGACCCAGTACTTC	CASSEPTSGWGRETQYF
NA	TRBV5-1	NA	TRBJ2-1	TGCGCCAGCAGCTTCAGGTCGAGGAGTAATGAGCAGTTCTTC	CASSFRSRSNEQFF
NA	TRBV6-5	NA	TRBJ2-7	TGTGCCAGCAGTTACTCTGGGGGGACCACCTACGAGCAGTACTTC	CASSYSGGTTYEQYF
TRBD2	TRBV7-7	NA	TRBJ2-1	TGTGCCAGCAGCTGGGGACTAGCGGGAGACGGGCCCTACAATGAGCAGTTCTTC	CASSWGLAGDGPYNEQFF
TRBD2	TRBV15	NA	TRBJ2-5	TGTGCCACCAGCAGCGCGGGAGGGGGGGAGACCCAGTACTTC	CATSSAGGGETQYF
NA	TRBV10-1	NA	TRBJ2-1	TGCGCCAGCAGTGATTCCCCCGGGCGGGAAGGAAAGCAGTTCTTC	CASSDSPGREGKQFF
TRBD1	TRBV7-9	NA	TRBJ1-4	TGTGCCAGCAGCTTAAGGACAGGGGCATCTAATGAAAAACTGTTTTTT	CASSLRTGASNEKLFF
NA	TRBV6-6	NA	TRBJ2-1	TGTGCCAGCAGTTATGCGCAGGGTGAGCAGTTCTTC	CASSYAQGEQFF
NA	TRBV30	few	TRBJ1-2	TGTGCCTGGAGTGTACAACAGGAAGGTGGCTACACCTTC	CAWSVQQEGGYTF
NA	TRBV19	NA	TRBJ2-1	TGTGCCAGTAGTGGAGGGCCCTACAATGAGCAGTTCTTC	CASSGGPYNEQFF
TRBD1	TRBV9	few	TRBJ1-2	TGTGCCAGCAGCGTAGCAGGGGGCTATGGCTACACCTTC	CASSVAGGYGYTF
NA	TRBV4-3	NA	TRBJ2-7	TGCGCCAGCAGCCAAGATCTAAGAGGGCAGGGTGGTGGGATATACGAGCAGTACTTC	CASSQDLRGQGGGIYEQYF
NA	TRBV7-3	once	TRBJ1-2	TGTGCCAGCAGCTTAACCGGGGATTCTAACTATGGCTACACCTTC	CASSLTGDSNYGYTF
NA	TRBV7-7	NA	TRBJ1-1	TGTGCCAGCAGCTTAGTCTTAGAGGGGTCTGTCCCTGAAGCTTTCTTT	CASSLVLEGSVPEAFF
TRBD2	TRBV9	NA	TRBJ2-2	TGTGCCAGCAGCGGCCCGGGACTAGCGGGAGGTGGCACCGGGGAGCTGTTTTTT	CASSGPGLAGGGTGELFF
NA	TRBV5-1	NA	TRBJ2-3	TGCGCCAGCAGCTCAGGGGCAGGGTTTCTCCCGGATACGCAGTATTTT	CASSSGAGFLPDTQYF
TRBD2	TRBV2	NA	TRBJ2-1	TGTGCCAGTCCGACTAGCGGGAGGCCTATCCATGAGCAGTTCTTC	CASPTSGRPIHEQFF
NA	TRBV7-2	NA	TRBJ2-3	TGTGCCAGCAGCTTACAGGCCGCAGATACGCAGTATTTT	CASSLQAADTQYF
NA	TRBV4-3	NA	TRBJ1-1	TGCGCCAGCAGCCAAGATTTACGAAGGGGGGAGGAAGCTTTCTTT	CASSQDLRRGEEAFF
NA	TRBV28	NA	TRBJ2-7	TGTGCCAGCAGTTTCCTGGGAAAGGGAAGCTCCTACGAGCAGTACTTC	CASSFLGKGSSYEQYF
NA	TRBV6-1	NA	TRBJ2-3	TGTGCCAGCATTGGACAGCCCGGGAATACGCAGTATTTT	CASIGQPGNTQYF
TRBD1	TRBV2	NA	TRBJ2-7	TGTGCCAGCAACCGACAGGGGATCGACGACGAGCAGTACTTC	CASNRQGIDDEQYF
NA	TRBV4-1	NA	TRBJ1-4	TGCGCCAGCAGTCCTCATGTAACTAATGAAAAACTGTTTTTT	CASSPHVTNEKLFF
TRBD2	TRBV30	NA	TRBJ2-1	TGTGCCTGGAGTTCCTCTATGGTAGCGGGCTTCTACAATGAGCAGTTCTTC	CAWSSSMVAGFYNEQFF
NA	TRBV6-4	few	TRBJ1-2	TGTGCCAGCAGTCCCACAGGGATTGATGGCTACACCTTC	CASSPTGIDGYTF
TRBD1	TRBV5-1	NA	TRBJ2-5	TGCGCCAGCAGCTTAGACGTCCCCACAGGGGGGGAGACCCAGTACTTC	CASSLDVPTGGETQYF
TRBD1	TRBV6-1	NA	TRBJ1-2	TGTGCCAGCAGTGAATCCCCAGGGGGAAACTATGGCTACACCTTC	CASSESPGGNYGYTF
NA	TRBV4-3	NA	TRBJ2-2	TGCGCCAGCAGCCACCAGGGACCGAACACCGGGGAGCTGTTTTTT	CASSHQGPNTGELFF
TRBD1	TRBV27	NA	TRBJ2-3	TGTGCCAGCAGATCTATGCAGACAGGGGGCACAGATACGCAGTATTTT	CASRSMQTGGTDTQYF
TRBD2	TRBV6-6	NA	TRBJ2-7	TGTGCCAGCAGTTACGGGCCGGGGGGCTACGAGCAGTACTTC	CASSYGPGGYEQYF
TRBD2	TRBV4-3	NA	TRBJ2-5	TGCGCCAGCAGCCAAGACGACGGGAGGGCCTTATGGGAGACCCAGTACTTC	CASSQDDGRALWETQYF
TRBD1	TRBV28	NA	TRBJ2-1	TGTGCCAGCACCGTTGACAGGGCAAGCCATGAGCAGTTCTTC	CASTVDRASHEQFF
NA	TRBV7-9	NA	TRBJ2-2	TGTGCCAGCAGCTTAGACATCACCGGGGAGCTGTTTTTT	CASSLDITGELFF
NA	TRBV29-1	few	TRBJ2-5	TGCAGCCTGGGAGGTTCAGGGTCCGAGACCCAGTACTTC	CSLGGSGSETQYF
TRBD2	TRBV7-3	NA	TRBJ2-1	TGTGCCAGCAGCTTCGGGACTAGCGGGATGGATGAGCAGTTCTTC	CASSFGTSGMDEQFF
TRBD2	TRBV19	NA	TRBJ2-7	TGTGCCAGTAGTAGAGGGACTAGCGGGGGACACTACGAGCAGTACTTC	CASSRGTSGGHYEQYF
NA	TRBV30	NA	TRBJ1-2	TGTGCCTGGACCGACGCGGCGGGCCTGGGCTACACCTTC	CAWTDAAGLGYTF
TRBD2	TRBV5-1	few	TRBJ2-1	TGCGCCAGCAGCTTGCTAGCTAGCGGGAGCAATGAGCAGTTCTTC	CASSLLASGSNEQFF
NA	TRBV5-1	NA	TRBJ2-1	TGCGCCAGCAGCACGGTAGGGTCCCCCTACAATGAGCAGTTCTTC	CASSTVGSPYNEQFF
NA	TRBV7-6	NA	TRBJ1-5	TGTGCCAGCAGCCCGTACGGACGGCACAATCAGCCCCAGCATTTT	CASSPYGRHNQPQHF
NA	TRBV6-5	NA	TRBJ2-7	TGTGCCAGCAGTCGGGACATGACCTACGAGCAGTACTTC	CASSRDMTYEQYF
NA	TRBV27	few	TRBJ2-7	TGTGCCAGCAGTACATCTGGGGGGTACCCCTACGAGCAGTACTTC	CASSTSGGYPYEQYF
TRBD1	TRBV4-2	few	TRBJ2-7	TGTGCCAGCAGCCAAGACGGGACAGGGGGCTCCTACGAGCAGTACTTC	CASSQDGTGGSYEQYF
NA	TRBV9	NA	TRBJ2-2	TGTGCCAGCAGCCCGTTCCCTGACCCCCCGTCCGCCGGGGAGCTGTTTTTT	CASSPFPDPPSAGELFF
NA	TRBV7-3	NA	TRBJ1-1	TGTGCCAGCAGCCCTGGACATGGGAACACTGAAGCTTTCTTT	CASSPGHGNTEAFF